This TCR beta chain was identified during a study of technical replicates of blood from several donors. V gave up 5 bases and J gave up 8 bases; unmatched junction bases: 6. The germline V gene encodes CDR1 SGDLS and CDR2 YYNGEE. The CDR3 has 12 residues. Assay used: immunoSEQ multiplex PCR; TCRdb lists only in-frame clones, some missing. The table lists 100,000 or so clones, roughly 95% of them singletons. V and J are TRBV9 and TRBJ1-1; TRBD1 aligns across 7 bases. The sample comprised T cells isolated from PBMCs. The receptor was derived from a human donor in good health. The CDR3 DNA reads as TGTGCCAGCAGACCCGAGACAGGGGAAGCTTTCTTT. Translating gives CASRPETGEAFF.